Shown below are 17 T cell receptor beta chains from a single sample sequenced in a study of cytomegalovirus exposure and HLA in healthy donors. Both 60 Vbeta primers and 13 Jbeta primers went into the PCR. Clones were sequenced by immunoSEQ multiplex PCR, and TCRdb holds only the in-frame ones, with some missing. The repertoire includes about 85,000 clones, about 80% of them detected once, and around 23% sits in the top ten. Sequencing was done on a sample of PBMCs. Source of these receptors: a woman aged 45-60 years in good health and CMV-seropositive.

CDR3 region: CASSYPTGGNTEAFF. As DNA, the CDR3 is TGTGCCAGCAGTTATCCGACAGGGGGGAACACTGAAGCTTTCTTT. The rearrangement joins TRBV6-5 to TRBJ1-1, with TRBD1 matching over 9 bases. CDR1 is MNHEY and CDR2 is SVGAGI in the germline V gene. The V gene end was trimmed by 3 bases and the J gene end by 1 base; junction bases not matched to a gene: 3. CDR3 length equals 15 residues.

V usage is TRBV5-1 and J usage is TRBJ2-7; no definite D call. The V gene's germline CDR1 is SGHRS and CDR2 YFSETQ. The CDR3 consists of 14 residues. V gave up 4 bases and J gave up 3 bases, with 14 bases separating them. This chain's CDR3 is CASSASLWNYEQYV. The DNA of the CDR3 is TGCGCCAGCAGCGCCAGTCTTTGGAACTACGAGCAGTACGTC.

The gene calls are TRBV9 and TRBJ1-1; a possible D gene is TRBD1 (5 bases). Trimming removed 4 bases at V and 3 bases at J, with 7 bases between. In germline, CDR1 is SGDLS, CDR2 YYNGEE. The CDR3 is made up of 12 amino acids. The CDR3 bases are TGTGCCAGCAGCCAGGGTCACACTGAAGCTTTCTTT. It yields the protein CASSQGHTEAFF. The full variable domain, in which reference TRBV9 and TRBJ1-1 provide the parts outside the CDR3, is DSGVTQTPKHLITATGQRVTLRCSPRSGDLSVYWYQQSLDQGLQFLIQYYNGEERAKGNILERFSAQQFPDLHSELNLSSLELGDSALYFCASSQGHTEAFFGQGTRLTVV.

The chain joins TRBV7-9 to TRBJ2-7; D unclear. The CDR3 totals 14 residues. The germline gives CDR1 SEHNR, CDR2 FQNEAQ (reference sequence). Trimming shortened V by 10 bases and J by 0 bases, and 16 bases separated the two germline ends. The CDR3 sequence is CAIEAAVSSYEQYV. In DNA form, the CDR3 reads TGTGCCATCGAAGCCGCGGTTAGCTCCTACGAGCAGTACGTC.

This rearrangement joins TRBV9 to TRBJ2-1; the match to TRBD2 covers 10 bases. The germline gives CDR1 SGDLS, CDR2 YYNGEE. CDR3 size: 16 residues. V dropped 3 bases and J dropped 8; count of bases not matched to a gene: 11. The CDR3 protein is CASSEYYKRGGDEQFF. CDR3 bases: TGTGCCAGCAGCGAATACTACAAGCGGGGGGGCGATGAGCAGTTCTTC.

The J gene is TRBJ2-3, the V gene TRBV19; TRBD2 matches 11 bases. CDR1 and CDR2 from the germline V gene are LNHDA and SQIVND (reference sequence). CDR3 size: 16 residues. V was clipped by 7 bases and J by 2 bases; unmatched bases: 8. CDR3 residues: CASIRVAGGPTDTQYF. In nucleotides, the CDR3 is TGTGCCAGTATACGGGTAGCGGGGGGGCCCACAGATACGCAGTATTTT. Full variable domain (remainder filled in from reference TRBV19 and TRBJ2-3): DGGITQSPKYLFRKEGQNVTLSCEQNLNHDAMYWYRQDPGQGLRLIYYSQIVNDFQKGDIAEGYSVSREKKESFPLTVTSAQKNPTAFYLCASIRVAGGPTDTQYFGPGTRLTVL.

This sequence joins TRBV7-9 and TRBJ1-4, with 7 positions matching TRBD1. The CDR3 runs to 15 residues. Germline values: CDR1 SEHNR, CDR2 FQNEAQ (reference sequence). Trimming at V came to 5 bases and at J to 5 bases, leaving 8 bases not matched to a gene. CDR3 sequence (DNA): TGTGCCAGCAGCCCAAGACAGGGAAAGAATGAAAAACTGTTTTTT. The encoded protein is CASSPRQGKNEKLFF.

This clone occurred a few times. The chain uses TRBV9 and TRBJ2-5; TRBD1 aligns across 7 bases. The length of the CDR3 is 13 residues. CDR1 SGDLS and CDR2 YYNGEE come from the germline V gene. Trimming removed 3 bases from V and 7 bases from J; junction bases left unmatched: 6. As DNA, the CDR3 is TGTGCCAGCAGCGCCAGACAGGGAGCGACCCAGTACTTC. Protein: CASSARQGATQYF.

The V gene is TRBV30, the J gene TRBJ2-1; 7 positions agree with TRBD1. The J segment lost 6 bases and the V segment lost 3 bases, leaving 8 bases of the junction unmatched. Germline loops: CDR1 GTSNPN, CDR2 SVGIG (reference sequence). This CDR3 comprises 14 residues. The CDR3 coding sequence is TGTGCCTGGAGCCACGACAGGGCGGTCAATGAGCAGTTCTTC. It is translated as CAWSHDRAVNEQFF.

Only one count was recorded for this clone. The CDR3 does not end in the conserved phenylalanine or tryptophan, so this is likely a read error. The DNA is left out, because the CDR3 cannot be placed on it with certainty; the CDR3 is given as TCRdb lists it. This sequence joins TRBV2 and TRBJ1-1. Germline CDR1 is SNHLY and CDR2 is FYNNEI. From its first to its last residue, the CDR3 has 11 amino acids. The CDR3 reads CASSEAAREIS.

The V gene is TRBV30, the J gene TRBJ2-1, with TRBD2 matching over 14 bases. CDR3 length: 13 amino acids. With V trimmed by 5 bases and J by 13 bases, 7 bases remained unmatched. From germline, CDR1 is GTSNPN and CDR2 SVGIG (reference sequence). DNA of the CDR3: TGTGCCTGGGGGGGACTAGCGGGAGTTGAACAGTTCTTC. It is translated as CAWGGLAGVEQFF.

V and J are TRBV9 and TRBJ1-3, with TRBD1 matching 7 bases. The J segment lost 2 bases and the V segment lost 4 bases, leaving 15 bases of the junction unmatched. CDR3 length equals 18 residues. Germline CDR1 and CDR2: SGDLS and YYNGEE. In DNA form, the CDR3 reads TGTGCCAGCAGCCCTGAAGGGGGCTTTTACTTTGCTGGAAACACCATATATTTT. Its translation is CASSPEGGFYFAGNTIYF.

The V and J genes are TRBV6-5 and TRBJ2-7; D remains unclear. Germline-derived CDR1 and CDR2 are MNHEY and SVGAGI. V dropped 8 bases and J dropped 2 bases, with 10 bases sitting between them. This CDR3 has 12 amino acids. CDR3 sequence reads: CASRDNTYEQYF. The CDR3 DNA sequence: TGTGCCAGCCGAGACAACACCTACGAGCAGTACTTC.

The V and J genes are TRBV29-1 and TRBJ2-3, with D tentatively TRBD2 (5 bases). Per the germline V gene, CDR1 is SQVTM and CDR2 is ANQGSEA. V was clipped by 7 bases and J by 4 bases, with 6 bases between them. The CDR3 consists of 10 residues. The CDR3 loop is CSAGADTQYF. In DNA, the CDR3 is TGCAGCGCCGGGGCAGATACGCAGTATTTT.

V usage is TRBV7-3 and J usage is TRBJ2-1, with 8 bases aligning to TRBD2. In germline, CDR1 is SGHTA, CDR2 FQGTGA. J gave up 5 bases and V 5 bases, and 11 bases lay outside the gene matches. The CDR3 runs to 16 residues. Here the CDR3 reads CASSPMQAGEDNEQFF. The CDR3 DNA follows: TGTGCCAGCAGCCCAATGCAAGCGGGAGAGGACAATGAGCAGTTCTTC.

The chain recombines TRBV6-5 with TRBJ2-2; 9 bases are shared with TRBD1. From germline, CDR1 is MNHEY and CDR2 SVGAGI. V shed 8 bases, J shed 6 bases, and the junction held 7 bases outside the gene matches. The CDR3 extends over 14 amino acids. CDR3 nucleotides: TGTGCCAGCCGGCAAACAGGGGGCCCCGGGGAGCTGTTTTTT. Residues: CASRQTGGPGELFF.

The rearrangement links TRBV6-1 to TRBJ2-1; 13 bases match TRBD2. This CDR3 spans 14 amino acids. After removal of 4 bases from V and 15 bases from J, the junction contained 9 bases not matched to a gene. The germline CDR1 and CDR2 sequences are MNHNS and SASEGT. CDR3 in DNA: TGTGCCAGCAGTGCGGGACTAGCGGGAACCGGTGGGTTCTTC. This gives the protein CASSAGLAGTGGFF.